This T cell receptor (beta chain) was captured by sequencing in a study of preoperative IRX-2 immunotherapy in early breast cancer. Indicated treatment: preoperative locoregional IRX-2 cytokine immunotherapy. Preoperative locoregional IRX-2 cytokine immunotherapy was tested in the phase Ib source study. Method: immunoSEQ multiplex PCR; TCRdb's copy keeps in-frame clones and lacks some. The sample has about 19,000 clones, about 85% seen once. The germline CDR1 and CDR2 sequences are LNHDA and SQIVND (reference sequence). V was clipped by 10 bases and J by 0 bases, with 12 bases between them. The CDR3 extends over 14 amino acids.

This TCR was recovered from a human donor with breast cancer. The source was lymph node tissue, collected after IRX-2 immunotherapy. The rearrangement uses TRBV19 and TRBJ2-2, with D possibly being TRBD1 or TRBD2 (7 bases each). The CDR3 region has the DNA TGTGCCACCGGGGGGACAGCGAACACCGGGGAGCTGTTTTTT. It translates to CATGGTANTGELFF.